The next 28 T cell receptor beta chains were all read from a single sample in a study of blood T cell repertoires in COVID-19. The repertoire was sequenced with immunoSEQ multiplex PCR; TCRdb's copy has only in-frame clones and lacks some. Counted here are about 120,000 clones, less than 90% occurring once; the ten biggest clones make up around 9.9%. Sequencing was carried out using peripheral blood. Source of these receptors: a man older than 75 with acute or convalescent COVID-19.

The chain has TRBV18 and TRBJ2-5; possible D gene TRBD1, 6 bases. V dropped 3 bases and J dropped 5 bases, with 10 bases sitting between them. CDR3 length equals 13 residues. CDR1 is KGHSH and CDR2 is LQKENI in the germline V gene. CDR3 coding DNA: TGTGCCAGCTCACCCTATCAGGGGGAGACCCAGTACTTC. It codes for CASSPYQGETQYF.

This clone has a handful of counts. The chain has TRBV5-1 and TRBJ1-4, with TRBD1 matching 7 bases. The ends lost 4 bases at V and 2 bases at J; junction bases unmatched: 8. The CDR3 contains 16 residues. Germline CDR1 reads SGHRS; CDR2 reads YFSETQ. The CDR3 nucleotides are TGCGCCAGCAGCCTTCGAACGGGACAGACTAATGAAAAACTGTTTTTT. It is translated as CASSLRTGQTNEKLFF.

This clone was recorded a few times. V and J are TRBV18 and TRBJ1-5; no firm D call. The V gene lost 2 bases and the J gene lost 6 bases, with 8 bases spanning the gap. Germline loops: CDR1 KGHSH, CDR2 LQKENI. This CDR3 region has 13 residues. The CDR3 sequence is CASSPSEGQPQHF. The DNA of the CDR3 is TGTGCCAGCTCACCATCAGAGGGTCAGCCCCAGCATTTT.

The chain is built from TRBV27 and TRBJ2-1; D perhaps matches TRBD1 (6 bases). Trimming took off 3 bases at V and 3 bases at J, with 9 bases between the two ends. This CDR3 region has 14 residues. In germline, CDR1 is MNHEY, CDR2 SMNVEV (reference sequence). This chain's CDR3 is CASSFWTDYNEQFF. The CDR3 coding sequence is TGTGCCAGCAGTTTCTGGACAGACTACAATGAGCAGTTCTTC.

This clone appeared a single time. This rearrangement joins TRBV14 to TRBJ1-2, with unresolved D. The CDR3 covers 12 residues. Between the trimmed V and J ends, which lost 4 bases and 8 bases, there was a span of 11 bases. In germline, CDR1 is SGHDN, CDR2 FVKESK. This chain's CDR3 is CASSPGSTGYTF. CDR3 nucleotide sequence: TGTGCCAGCAGCCCCGGGTCGACGGGCTACACCTTC.

In this sample, this clone turned up once. The V and J genes are TRBV6-1 and TRBJ2-7; perhaps TRBD1 as D (6 bases). Trimming shortened V by 3 bases and J by 3 bases, and 12 bases separated the two germline ends. The CDR3 is 14 residues long. Germline loops: CDR1 MNHNS, CDR2 SASEGT. CDR3 protein: CASSEDSSDYEQYF. The CDR3 coding sequence is TGTGCCAGCAGTGAGGACAGCTCTGACTACGAGCAGTACTTC.

The chain combines TRBV5-1 with TRBJ2-7; 8 positions match TRBD1. This CDR3 is built from 14 residues. The V gene's germline CDR1 is SGHRS and CDR2 YFSETQ. The J segment lost 2 bases and the V segment lost 5 bases, leaving 6 bases of the junction unmatched. In DNA, the CDR3 is TGCGCCAGCAGACCCGACAGGGGACCCTACGAGCAGTACTTC. Encoded protein: CASRPDRGPYEQYF.

V is TRBV27 and J is TRBJ1-1, with D possibly TRBD1 on 5 matching bases. Looked up from germline, CDR1 is MNHEY and CDR2 is SMNVEV (reference sequence). The CDR3 consists of 13 residues. Deletions cut 2 bases from V and 4 bases from J, with 8 bases between. CDR3 in DNA: TGTGCCAGCAGTTTACAGGGAAGCACTGAAGCTTTCTTT. Residues: CASSLQGSTEAFF.

The CDR3: CASSLSGAETEAFF. The CDR3 DNA follows: TGTGCCAGCAGCTTATCAGGGGCTGAAACTGAAGCTTTCTTT. V usage is TRBV7-3 and J usage is TRBJ1-1, with a possible D match to TRBD1 (6 bases). Germline CDR1 SGHTA, CDR2 FQGTGA. V lost 2 bases and J lost 5, with 12 bases in between. The CDR3 is made up of 14 amino acids.

The rearrangement joins TRBV9 to TRBJ2-1; 8 nucleotides agree with TRBD2. The germline CDR1 and CDR2 sequences are SGDLS and YYNGEE. After removal of 2 bases from V and 2 bases from J, the junction contained 6 bases not matched to a gene. The CDR3 consists of 16 residues. DNA of the CDR3: TGTGCCAGCAGCGTTTTGGGGCGGGGGGCCTACAATGAGCAGTTCTTC. As protein: CASSVLGRGAYNEQFF.

The chain employs TRBV27 and TRBJ1-5, with a weak D call TRBD1 (6 bases). Germline CDR1 MNHEY, CDR2 SMNVEV (reference sequence). The CDR3 length is 13 residues. V lost 10 bases, J lost 3 bases, and 13 bases lay in between. CDR3 residues: CATGGQLNQPQHF. CDR3 in DNA: TGTGCCACCGGCGGACAGCTCAATCAGCCCCAGCATTTT.

V gene TRBV6-5 combines with J gene TRBJ2-3; TRBD2 agrees at 7 bases. Germline V gene data show CDR1 as MNHEY and CDR2 as SVGAGI. The CDR3 covers 13 residues. Trimming cost V 8 bases and J 5 bases; bases outside gene matches: 7. This CDR3 reads CASSMRELDTQYF. CDR3 sequence (DNA): TGTGCCAGCTCTATGCGGGAGTTAGATACGCAGTATTTT.

This chain connects TRBV5-5 to TRBJ1-5; D call uncertain. CDR3 size: 15 residues. Germline assignment: CDR1 SGHKS and CDR2 YYEKEE (reference sequence). Trimming cost V 3 bases and J 0 bases, with 10 bases left between them. The CDR3 protein is CASSWAGASNQPQHF. Here the CDR3 DNA reads TGTGCCAGCAGCTGGGCGGGAGCTAGCAATCAGCCCCAGCATTTT. The complete variable domain, with remaining parts taken from reference TRBV5-5 and TRBJ1-5, reads DAGVTQSPTHLIKTRGQQVTLRCSPISGHKSVSWYQQVLGQGPQFIFQYYEKEERGRGNFPDRFSARQFPNYSSELNVNALLLGDSALYLCASSWAGASNQPQHFGDGTRLSIL.

J is TRBJ2-1 and V is TRBV24-1; 9 bases are shared with TRBD1. Losses at the gene ends were 1 base for V and 9 bases for J; bases not matched to a gene: 12. CDR1 is KGHDR and CDR2 is SFDVKD in the germline V gene. The CDR3 runs 17 residues. The CDR3 region is CATSDFPGQGAVIEQFF. Written as DNA, the CDR3 is TGTGCCACCAGTGATTTCCCGGGACAGGGAGCAGTGATTGAGCAGTTCTTC.

The chain couples TRBV5-1 to TRBJ1-1, with unresolved D. This CDR3 has 14 residues. V shed 5 bases and J shed 4 bases, with 15 bases lying between them. Germline-derived CDR1 and CDR2 are SGHRS and YFSETQ. CDR3 amino acids: CASRASPEATEAFF. CDR3 nucleotide sequence: TGCGCCAGCAGGGCCTCCCCGGAGGCCACTGAAGCTTTCTTT.

The count of this clone is one. The gene calls are TRBV28 and TRBJ1-2; a possible D gene is TRBD1 (5 bases). Germline CDR1 is MDHEN and CDR2 is SYDVKM. The CDR3 consists of 13 residues. Trimming shortened V by 7 bases and J by 7 bases, and 16 bases separated the two germline ends. The CDR3 coding sequence is TGTGCCAGCAACACTCCAGGGTACGGTGGCTACACCTTC. Its translation: CASNTPGYGGYTF.

V gene TRBV5-1 combines with J gene TRBJ2-1; no definite D call. Germline-derived CDR1 and CDR2 are SGHRS and YFSETQ. Trimming shortened V by 0 bases and J by 0 bases, and 4 bases separated the two germline ends. The CDR3 has 14 amino acids. CDR3 sequence reads: CASSLASSYNEQFF. In nucleotides, the CDR3 is TGCGCCAGCAGCTTGGCGTCCTCCTACAATGAGCAGTTCTTC.

The chain couples TRBV7-2 to TRBJ1-1, with no clear D. The V end lost 5 bases, the J end lost 5 bases, and 18 bases lay between the germline ends. Germline CDR1 SGHTA, CDR2 FQGNSA. This CDR3 is built from 15 residues. DNA of the CDR3: TGTGCCAGCAGCACTGTTTTGGCGGGTAGTACTGAAGCTTTCTTT. This encodes CASSTVLAGSTEAFF.

The chain carries TRBV7-9 and TRBJ2-2; TRBD2 agrees at 9 bases. Germline CDR1 reads SEHNR; CDR2 reads FQNEAQ (reference sequence). The V gene end was trimmed by 5 bases and the J gene end by 3 bases; junction bases not matched to a gene: 1. The CDR3 has 14 residues. The CDR3 spells CASSRLADTGELFF. CDR3 nucleotide sequence: TGTGCCAGCAGCCGACTAGCGGACACCGGGGAGCTGTTTTTT.

The rearrangement links TRBV6-1 to TRBJ1-5, with a possible D match to TRBD1 (5 bases). Germline V lookup: CDR1 MNHNS, CDR2 SASEGT. The CDR3 covers 14 residues. V lost 1 base and J lost 4, with 8 bases in between. CDR3 sequence (DNA): TGTGCCAGCAGTGAAGGGCAGGGTAATCAGCCCCAGCATTTT. This codes for CASSEGQGNQPQHF.

The gene calls are TRBV3-1 (or the pseudogene TRBV3-2) and TRBJ2-7, with TRBD2 matching 8 bases. Germline loops: CDR1 LGHDT, CDR2 YNNKEL (reference sequence). CDR3 size: 16 residues. Losses at the gene ends were 4 bases for V and 2 bases for J; bases not matched to a gene: 10. The CDR3: CASSRGSAGGTYEQYF. The CDR3 DNA is TGTGCCAGCAGCCGGGGTAGTGCGGGGGGCACCTACGAGCAGTACTTC.

This clone occurred once. The chain is built from TRBV11-2 and TRBJ2-1; TRBD2 agrees at 9 bases. V was pared by 4 bases and J by 3 bases, with 4 bases of the junction left unmatched. The germline CDR1 and CDR2 sequences are SGHAT and FQNNGV. The CDR3 has 15 amino acids. CDR3 sequence reads: CASSSGTSYYNEQFF. In nucleotides, the CDR3 is TGTGCCAGCAGCTCCGGGACTAGCTACTACAATGAGCAGTTCTTC.

The V gene is TRBV5-6, the J gene TRBJ1-2; D is ambiguous. In germline, CDR1 is SGHDT, CDR2 YYEEEE. This CDR3 spans 13 amino acids. Deletions cut 0 bases from V and 3 bases from J, with 6 bases between. DNA of the CDR3: TGTGCCAGCAGCTTGGGCCAGGACTATGGCTACACCTTC. The encoded protein is CASSLGQDYGYTF.

In its sample, this clone was seen a few times. The chain is built from TRBV23-1 and TRBJ1-1, with TRBD1 matching 8 bases. TRBV23-1 is reported as an ORF; its role is uncertain. CDR3 length equals 15 residues. V gave up 6 bases and J gave up 1 base; unmatched junction bases: 7. The CDR3 spells CASRPGQGANTEAFF. The DNA of the CDR3 is TGCGCCAGCAGACCCGGACAGGGCGCGAACACTGAAGCTTTCTTT.

The CDR3 bases are TGTGCCAGCAGTTACAGGCCTGGGCTAGCGGGGGGCGCAAGCTCCTACGAGCAGTACTTC. Protein: CASSYRPGLAGGASSYEQYF. The chain combines TRBV6-2 or TRBV6-3 with TRBJ2-7; 11 positions agree with TRBD2. V lost 2 bases and J lost 0; bases outside the gene matches: 15. Germline CDR1 reads MNHEY; CDR2 reads SVGEGT. The CDR3 spans 20 residues.

This clone was detected once. The chain carries TRBV9 and TRBJ1-6; 7 bases fit TRBD1. The V and J ends lost 3 bases and 8 bases, in that order; junction bases with no gene match: 8. CDR1 is SGDLS, CDR2 YYNGEE, per germline. CDR3 length: 15 residues. CDR3: CASSAYRDSYSPLHF. The DNA for the CDR3 is TGTGCCAGCAGCGCCTACCGGGACAGCTATTCACCCCTCCACTTT.

V usage is TRBV3-1 (or the pseudogene TRBV3-2) and J usage is TRBJ2-5; 9 bases agree with TRBD2. The CDR3 is 15 amino acids. Germline loops: CDR1 LGHDT, CDR2 YNNKEL (reference sequence). V lost 2 bases and J lost 5; bases outside the gene matches: 6. CDR3 sequence reads: CASSQWAGGPETQYF. CDR3 in DNA: TGTGCCAGCAGCCAATGGGCGGGGGGGCCTGAGACCCAGTACTTC.

The chain recombines TRBV6-2 or TRBV6-3 with TRBJ2-5; 7 nucleotides align to TRBD2. The CDR3 has 14 residues. V lost 6 bases to trimming and J lost 4 bases; unmatched junction nucleotides: 8. The germline gives CDR1 MNHEY, CDR2 SVGEGT. In DNA, the CDR3 is TGTGCCAGCAGCGCCTCGGGGGGTGGAGAGACCCAGTACTTC. Translated: CASSASGGGETQYF.